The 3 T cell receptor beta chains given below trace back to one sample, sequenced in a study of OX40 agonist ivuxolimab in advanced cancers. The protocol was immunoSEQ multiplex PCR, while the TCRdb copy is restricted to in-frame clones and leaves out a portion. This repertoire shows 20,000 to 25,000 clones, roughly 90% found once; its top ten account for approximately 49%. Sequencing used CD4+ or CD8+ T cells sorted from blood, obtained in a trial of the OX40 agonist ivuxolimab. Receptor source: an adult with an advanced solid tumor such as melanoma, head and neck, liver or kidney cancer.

In nucleotides, the CDR3 is TGTGCCAGCAGTTCTAGCGGGGGGGGACTTGAGACCCAGTACTTC. Translation gives CASSSSGGGLETQYF. This rearrangement joins TRBV28 to TRBJ2-5; 12 nucleotides align to TRBD2. CDR3 length equals 15 residues. The V segment lost 4 bases and the J segment 5 bases; nucleotides outside the gene matches: 5. Germline-derived CDR1 and CDR2 are MDHEN and SYDVKM.

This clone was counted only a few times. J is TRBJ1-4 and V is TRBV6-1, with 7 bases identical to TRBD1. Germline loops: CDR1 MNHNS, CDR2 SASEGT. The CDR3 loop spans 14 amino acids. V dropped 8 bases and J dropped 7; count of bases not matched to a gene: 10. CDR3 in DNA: TGTGCCAGCTCCCCTGACAGGGTTTCTGAAAAACTGTTTTTT. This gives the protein CASSPDRVSEKLFF.

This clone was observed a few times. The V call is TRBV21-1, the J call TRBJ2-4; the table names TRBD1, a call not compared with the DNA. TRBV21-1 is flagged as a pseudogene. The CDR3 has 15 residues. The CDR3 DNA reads TGTGCCAGCAGAACTAGACAGGGGGGCAAAAACATTCAGTACTTC. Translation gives CASRTRQGGKNIQYF.